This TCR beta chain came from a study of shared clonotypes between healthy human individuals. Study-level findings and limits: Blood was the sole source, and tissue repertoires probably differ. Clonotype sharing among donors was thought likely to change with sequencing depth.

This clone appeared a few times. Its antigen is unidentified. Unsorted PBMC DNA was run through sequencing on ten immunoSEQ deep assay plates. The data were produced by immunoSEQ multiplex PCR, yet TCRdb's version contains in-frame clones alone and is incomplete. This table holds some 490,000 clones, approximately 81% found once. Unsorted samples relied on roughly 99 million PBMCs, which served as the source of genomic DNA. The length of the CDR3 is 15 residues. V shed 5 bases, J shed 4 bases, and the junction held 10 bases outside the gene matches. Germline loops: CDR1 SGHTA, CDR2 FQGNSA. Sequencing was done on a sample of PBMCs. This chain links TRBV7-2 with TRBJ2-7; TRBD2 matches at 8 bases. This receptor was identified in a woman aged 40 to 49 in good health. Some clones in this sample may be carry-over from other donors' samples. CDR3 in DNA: TGTGCCAGCAGCCTGGGGGCGGGAGGCCAATACGAGCAGTACTTC. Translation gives CASSLGAGGQYEQYF.